Listed below are T cell receptor beta chains from one sample, sequenced in a study of blood T cell repertoires in COVID-19. Generated by immunoSEQ multiplex PCR, the TCRdb table keeps only in-frame clones and is missing some. The sample includes about 130,000 clones, around 83% of them seen just once. The sample comprised peripheral blood. The receptors derive from a human donor in a cohort sampled during active COVID-19. Each CDR3 is given with its conserved first and last residue. The order of the fields is V gene, D gene, J gene, clone size, CDR3 protein, CDR3 DNA. D genes are given only for firm matches. Rows may omit the clone size; those that give it use once, few, many or a size class.

TRBV10-3	TRBD1	TRBJ1-2	.	CAISTGENYGYTF	TGTGCCATCAGTACAGGGGAGAACTATGGCTACACCTTC
TRBV28	.	TRBJ1-3	.	CASSLHRALPFSGNTIYF	TGTGCCAGCAGTTTACACCGCGCACTTCCCTTCTCTGGAAACACCATATATTTT
TRBV19	.	TRBJ2-1	.	CASSIVSGLPGNEQFF	TGTGCCAGTAGTATAGTGTCAGGACTACCCGGAAATGAGCAGTTCTTC
TRBV7-8	TRBD1	TRBJ1-4	.	CASSRLTGANEKLFF	TGTGCCAGCAGCAGGCTGACAGGGGCTAATGAAAAACTGTTTTTT
TRBV5-1	.	TRBJ1-1	.	CASQPARGSTEAFF	TGCGCCAGCCAACCCGCGCGGGGAAGCACTGAAGCTTTCTTT
TRBV7-2	TRBD1	TRBJ2-2	.	CASSLYRGQTGELFF	TGTGCCAGCAGCCTCTACAGGGGGCAGACCGGGGAGCTGTTTTTT
TRBV9	.	TRBJ1-1	.	CASSGREATNTEAFF	TGTGCCAGCAGCGGCCGGGAAGCCACGAACACTGAAGCTTTCTTT
TRBV6-1	.	TRBJ1-5	.	CASSEGQTVNQPQHF	TGTGCCAGCAGTGAGGGCCAGACAGTCAATCAGCCCCAGCATTTT
TRBV7-2	TRBD2	TRBJ2-1	.	CASSLKRGINEQFF	TGTGCCAGCAGCTTAAAGCGGGGGATCAATGAGCAGTTCTTC
TRBV15	.	TRBJ1-2	.	CATSSGSYGYTF	TGTGCCACCAGCAGCGGTAGCTATGGCTACACCTTC
TRBV18	.	TRBJ1-5	.	CASSPPGGDQPQHF	TGTGCCAGCTCACCACCGGGGGGGGATCAGCCCCAGCATTTT
TRBV7-2	TRBD2	TRBJ2-1	.	CASSSGLAGVVPNEQFF	TGTGCCAGCAGCTCGGGACTAGCGGGAGTGGTCCCCAATGAGCAGTTCTTC
TRBV15	TRBD1	TRBJ2-2	.	CATTIGTGIGELFF	TGTGCCACCACTATCGGGACAGGGATCGGGGAGCTGTTTTTT
TRBV30	TRBD1	TRBJ1-2	few	CAWSVGSLDRVYGYTF	TGTGCCTGGAGTGTAGGATCCCTGGACAGGGTCTATGGCTACACCTTC
TRBV6-2/TRBV6-3	.	TRBJ1-2	once	CASTPRSGGLDGYTF	TGTGCCAGCACCCCTCGGTCGGGGGGGCTGGATGGCTACACCTTC
TRBV3-1/TRBV3-2	TRBD1	TRBJ2-1	once	CASSPSGQGYNEQFF	TGTGCCAGCAGCCCCTCGGGACAGGGATACAATGAGCAGTTCTTC
TRBV18	.	TRBJ2-6	.	CATRESGNNVLTF	TGTGCCACCCGGGAGAGCGGCAACAACGTCCTGACTTTC
TRBV4-2	.	TRBJ2-1	.	CASRGGDEQFF	TGTGCCAGCCGAGGGGGAGACGAGCAGTTCTTC
TRBV5-8	TRBD1	TRBJ1-2	few	CASSLVGQGYYGYTF	TGTGCCAGCAGCTTGGTGGGACAGGGGTACTATGGCTACACCTTC
TRBV18	.	TRBJ2-5	.	CASSLPRVLEQETQYF	TGTGCCAGCTCGCTCCCGAGGGTTCTAGAACAAGAGACCCAGTACTTC
TRBV7-9	TRBD2	TRBJ2-1	.	CASSLGVGRNKSSYNEQFF	TGTGCCAGCAGCTTAGGTGTCGGGAGGAATAAGAGCTCCTACAATGAGCAGTTCTTC
TRBV18	.	TRBJ2-5	.	CASSSPKTQYF	TGTGCCAGCTCATCCCCCAAGACCCAGTACTTC
TRBV9	TRBD1	TRBJ1-2	.	CASSTPRDRLNYGYTF	TGTGCCAGCAGCACCCCTAGGGACAGACTTAACTATGGCTACACCTTC
TRBV11-2	TRBD1	TRBJ1-4	.	CASSLGRQGNWEKLFF	TGTGCCAGCAGCTTAGGCCGACAGGGGAACTGGGAAAAACTGTTTTTT
TRBV7-9	.	TRBJ1-2	.	CASSTTGTIYGYTF	TGTGCCAGCAGCACCACCGGGACAATCTATGGCTACACCTTC
TRBV19	.	TRBJ2-2	few	CASSIRERSTGELFF	TGTGCCAGTAGTATTCGGGAACGTAGCACCGGGGAGCTGTTTTTT
TRBV11-2	TRBD2	TRBJ2-5	.	CASSTPGLGGKTQYF	TGTGCCAGCAGCACGCCGGGACTAGGGGGGAAGACCCAGTACTTC
TRBV7-2	.	TRBJ1-4	.	CASSLAAGWNEKLFF	TGTGCCAGCAGCTTAGCGGCAGGGTGGAATGAAAAACTGTTTTTT